Presented here are 20 T cell receptor beta chains from one specimen sequenced in a study of T cell repertoires in cytomegalovirus infection. MiXCR, applied by TCRdb to the reads, yields one record per CDR3 protein. The repertoire holds a few hundred thousand distinct CDR3 sequences, with around a tenth as singletons. Sequencing used PBMCs. The source of these receptors is a human donor in good health (CMV status not recorded). Some clones in this sample may be carry-over from other donors' samples.

This clonotype has only a few counts. The chain is built from TRBV19 and TRBJ1-2; 10 bases line up with TRBD1. CDR1 is LNHDA, CDR2 SQIVND, per germline (reference sequence). After removal of 7 bases from V and 6 bases from J, the junction contained 11 bases not matched to a gene. The length of the CDR3 is 15 residues. CDR3 amino acids: CASTEFKGQGNGYTF. The DNA of the CDR3 is TGTGCCAGTACCGAATTCAAGGGACAGGGGAATGGCTACACCTTC.

This clonotype was seen at least ten times. The V and J genes are TRBV28 and TRBJ1-2, with unresolved D. CDR3 length equals 12 residues. Germline CDR1 is MDHEN and CDR2 is SYDVKM. The ends were cut back, 5 bases at V and 8 bases at J, with 12 bases in the middle. DNA for the CDR3: TGTGCCAGCAGTCCCGAGGGCAGAGGCTACACCTTC. Protein sequence: CASSPEGRGYTF.

The rearrangement links TRBV5-6 to TRBJ2-6; D might be TRBD1 (6 bases). The V gene's germline CDR1 is SGHDT and CDR2 YYEEEE. The CDR3 has 18 amino acids. Deletions cut 6 bases from V and 0 bases from J, with 19 bases between. CDR3 protein: CASTETPPGASGANVLTF. CDR3 bases: TGTGCCAGCACCGAGACACCCCCAGGGGCCTCTGGGGCCAACGTCCTGACTTTC.

In its sample, this clonotype was seen many times. CDR3 DNA: TGTGCCAGCAGCGTTTCGGGACTGCCGAACACCGGGGAGCTGTTTTTT. It codes for CASSVSGLPNTGELFF. The rearrangement links TRBV7-2 to TRBJ2-2, with D perhaps TRBD2 (6 bases). V was trimmed by 5 bases and J by 0 bases, leaving 13 bases between them. Germline V gives CDR1 SGHTA, CDR2 FQGNSA. This CDR3 spans 16 amino acids.

This clonotype was seen many times. V gene TRBV7-9 combines with J gene TRBJ1-5; D perhaps matches TRBD1 (6 bases). Per germline, CDR1 SEHNR and CDR2 FQNEAQ (reference sequence). The CDR3 loop spans 14 amino acids. With 5 bases removed from V and 7 bases from J, the gap between germline ends came to 15 bases. The CDR3 nucleotides are TGTGCCAGCAGCCTAACAGGGAAGGGGCAGCCCCAGCATTTT. It codes for CASSLTGKGQPQHF.

This clonotype occurred a few times. This chain joins TRBV7-2 and TRBJ2-3, with 7 positions matching TRBD2. CDR1 is SGHTA, CDR2 FQGNSA, per germline. The CDR3 runs to 15 residues. After removal of 4 bases from V and 5 bases from J, the junction contained 9 bases not matched to a gene. As DNA, the CDR3 is TGTGCCAGCAGCTATGAGGGAGGGCCGGTAGATACGCAGTATTTT. It encodes CASSYEGGPVDTQYF.

V usage is TRBV7-3 and J usage is TRBJ2-2; a weak D match, TRBD1 (5 bases). The germline V and J ends were trimmed by 5 bases and 5 bases, with 15 bases remaining between them. CDR1 is SGHTA and CDR2 is FQGTGA in the germline V gene. CDR3 length equals 15 residues. CDR3 protein: CASSQLGRGTGELFF. CDR3 nucleotide sequence: TGTGCCAGCAGCCAGCTAGGAAGGGGAACCGGGGAGCTGTTTTTT.

This chain uses TRBV27 with TRBJ2-6; perhaps TRBD1 as D (5 bases). The CDR3 sequence is 15 residues long. CDR1 is MNHEY and CDR2 is SMNVEV in the germline V gene (reference sequence). V lost 6 bases and J lost 1, with 10 bases in between. CDR3 protein: CASRTRGSGANVLTF. CDR3 DNA sequence: TGTGCCAGCAGGACAAGGGGTTCTGGGGCCAACGTCCTGACTTTC.

This clonotype has at least ten counts. This rearrangement joins TRBV7-2 to TRBJ2-7; 11 nucleotides line up with TRBD2. The length of the CDR3 is 18 residues. Looked up from germline, CDR1 is SGHTA and CDR2 is FQGNSA. Trimming at V came to 5 bases and at J to 0 bases, leaving 12 bases not matched to a gene. CDR3 sequence (DNA): TGTGCCAGCAGCCCCCGGGAATTACTAGCGGGGGTCTCCTACGAGCAGTACTTC. Amino acids: CASSPRELLAGVSYEQYF.

The chain has TRBV30 and TRBJ2-3; the D gene is possibly TRBD2 (6 bases). CDR1 and CDR2 from the germline V gene are GTSNPN and SVGIG (reference sequence). Deletions cut 3 bases from V and 6 bases from J, with 22 bases between. The CDR3 is 16 amino acids. CDR3 in amino acids: CAWSPSRAGFTDTQYF. As DNA, the CDR3 is TGTGCCTGGAGCCCCTCGAGGGCGGGATTCACCGATACGCAGTATTTT.

This clonotype was seen many times. The V gene is TRBV7-2, the J gene TRBJ1-5, with D possibly TRBD1 on 6 matching bases. The germline V and J ends were trimmed by 4 bases and 10 bases, with 17 bases remaining between them. The CDR3 has 14 amino acids. The V gene's germline CDR1 is SGHTA and CDR2 FQGNSA. The CDR3 region is CASSSGSTGSPQHF. The CDR3 nucleotides are TGTGCCAGCAGCTCCGGATCGACAGGTTCTCCCCAGCATTTT.

The chain joins TRBV20-1 to TRBJ1-5; D remains unclear. This CDR3 has 13 residues. Trimming cost V 3 bases and J 1 base, with 7 bases left between them. CDR1 is DFQATT and CDR2 is SNEGSKA in the germline V gene (reference sequence). The CDR3 coding sequence is TGCAGTGCTAGTGCCCAGAGCAATCAGCCCCAGCATTTT. It encodes CSASAQSNQPQHF.

This clonotype turned up a few times. The chain has TRBV7-2 and TRBJ1-2, with D hard to call. V dropped 6 bases and J dropped 1 base, with 9 bases sitting between them. This CDR3 contains 13 residues. Per the germline V gene, CDR1 is SGHTA and CDR2 is FQGNSA. CDR3 in DNA: TGTGCCAGCAGACCTACAAATAACTATGGCTACACCTTC. Translated: CASRPTNNYGYTF.

This clonotype was seen a few times. V is TRBV7-9 and J is TRBJ1-2; D is unresolved. The V end was cut by 4 bases, the J end by 6 bases, with 18 bases between. CDR1 is SEHNR and CDR2 is FQNEAQ in the germline V gene (reference sequence). The CDR3 length is 15 residues. The CDR3 spells CASSSGGVPQNGYTF. Written as DNA, the CDR3 is TGTGCCAGCAGCTCGGGCGGGGTGCCCCAAAATGGCTACACCTTC.

This clonotype has only a few counts. The V and J genes are TRBV12-3 or TRBV12-4 and TRBJ1-2, with TRBD1 as a possible D gene (6 bases). The CDR3 spans 11 residues. Trimming pared 7 bases from V and 8 bases from J, leaving 11 bases between. CDR3 nucleotide sequence: TGTGCCAGCACACCGCAGGGGGGCTACACCTTC. Its translation: CASTPQGGYTF.

The sample holds a few counts of this clonotype. The chain joins TRBV5-6 to TRBJ2-1; 9 bases map to TRBD2. CDR3 length: 16 residues. Germline V lookup: CDR1 SGHDT, CDR2 YYEEEE. V lost 1 base and J lost 6; bases outside the gene matches: 8. The chain's CDR3 is CASSLSAGGLGNEQFF. The CDR3 nucleotides are TGTGCCAGCAGCTTGAGCGCGGGGGGGCTGGGCAATGAGCAGTTCTTC.

This clonotype was detected ten times or more. V gene TRBV7-9 combines with J gene TRBJ2-1; D is unresolved. Trimming removed 6 bases from V and 5 bases from J, with 8 bases in between. The CDR3 is 12 residues long. Germline V gene data show CDR1 as SEHNR and CDR2 as FQNEAQ (reference sequence). The CDR3 region is CASSPAHNEQFF. The DNA for the CDR3 is TGTGCCAGCAGTCCCGCGCACAATGAGCAGTTCTTC. The full variable domain, in which reference TRBV7-9 and TRBJ2-1 provide the parts outside the CDR3, is DTGVSQNPRHKITKRGQNVTFRCDPISEHNRLYWYRQTLGQGPEFLTYFQNEAQLEKSRLLSDRFSAERPKGSFSTLEIQRTEQGDSAMYLCASSPAHNEQFFGPGTRLTVL.

In regard to this clonotype: No conserved phenylalanine or tryptophan is present at the end of the CDR3, so a read error is the likely explanation. The rearrangement uses TRBV7-4 and TRBJ2-4; 8 positions match TRBD1. The germline V gene encodes CDR1 SGHVT and CDR2 SQSDAQ. CDR3 length equals 19 residues. With V trimmed by 1 base and J by 0 bases, 11 bases remained unmatched. CDR3 sequence (DNA): TGTGCCAGCAGCTTAGGGGGCGGGACAGGTGACGAAGCCAAAAACATTCAGTACTAC. Amino acid sequence: CASSLGGGTGDEAKNIQYY.

This clonotype showed up many times. The CDR3, as DNA: TGTGCCAGCAGACCCTCGGGTGGATATGGCTACACCTTC. It codes for CASRPSGGYGYTF. V is TRBV12-3 or TRBV12-4 and J is TRBJ1-2; unclear D gene. This CDR3 region has 13 residues. V lost 6 bases, J lost 5 bases, and 13 bases lay in between.

There are many counts of this clonotype. This CDR3 is CASSLSHTNQPQHF. The CDR3 DNA reads TGTGCCAGCAGCTTAAGTCACACGAACCAGCCCCAGCATTTT. V is TRBV7-2 and J is TRBJ1-5; D is ambiguous. This CDR3 contains 14 residues. The germline V gene encodes CDR1 SGHTA and CDR2 FQGNSA. The V and J ends lost 2 bases and 7 bases respectively, with 12 bases between them. Looking up the rest from reference TRBV7-2 and TRBJ1-5 gives the full variable domain: GAGVSQSPSNKVTEKGKDVELRCDPISGHTALYWYRQSLGQGLEFLIYFQGNSAPDKSGLPSDRFSAERTGGSVSTLTIQRTQQEDSAVYLCASSLSHTNQPQHFGDGTRLSIL.